The following is a TCR beta chain sequence with its context. The antigen remains undetermined. 13 Jbeta primers and 60 Vbeta primers were used for the PCR. TCRdb's table, derived via immunoSEQ multiplex PCR, lists solely in-frame clones and lacks some. The table has 140,000 or so clones, around 75% seen once; the top ten hold roughly 1.8%. These data are taken from a study of cytomegalovirus exposure and HLA in healthy donors. General study results and limits: Apparent HLA restriction characterized most CMV-associated TCR beta chains in a later analysis. V- and J-gene trimming of TCR beta was linked (in a later analysis) to a missense DCLRE1C variant. In vitro confirmation showed a few CMV-associated chains to be CMV antigen specific.

Sequenced sample: PBMCs. The receptor was derived from a middle-aged woman in good health and CMV-seronegative.

CDR3 sequence: CASSHGREVTEAFF. The CDR3 DNA reads as TGTGCCAGCAGCCACGGCCGGGAGGTCACTGAAGCTTTCTTT. This chain uses TRBV27 with TRBJ1-1; D is unclear. CDR3 length equals 14 residues. The germline V gene encodes CDR1 MNHEY and CDR2 SMNVEV (reference sequence). Trimming removed 6 bases from V and 4 bases from J, with 15 bases in between.